The 25 T cell receptor beta chains below come from one sample, sequenced in a study of tumor-infiltrating lymphocytes in primary liver carcinoma. Unsorted bulk tissue, about 18-31 mg of it, served as the source for co-extraction of RNA and DNA. Using a constant-region primer together with ProtoScript II reverse transcriptase, TCR beta cDNA was made from around 500 ng of total RNA. Three-round nested multiplex PCR performed with slightly modified ARM-PCR produced the TCR beta libraries. With TRBV1-TRBV30 forward primers and a C-beta reverse primer, the first two PCR rounds were run for around 10 cycles each. TCRdb re-derived calls from the multiplex PCR reads in MiXCR, one entry per CDR3 protein. The sample yields tens of thousands of distinct CDR3 sequences, around 77% seen once. Sequencing was done on a sample of liver tumor tissue from sampling region 5. Subset described: tumor region T5, tumor centre. These receptors originate from a man aged 40-49 years with primary liver carcinoma and hepatitis B virus infection.

In regard to this clonotype: The junction departs from the called germline gene at one end, perhaps through a read error. The chain recombines TRBV5-8 with TRBJ2-1, with D possibly TRBD2 on 6 matching bases. CDR1 is SGHTS, CDR2 YDEGEE, per germline. The CDR3 is made up of 16 amino acids. The CDR3 region is CASSLGGLRAYNEQFF. The CDR3 coding sequence is TGTGCCAGCAGTTTGGGTGGACTAAGGGCTTACAATGAGCAGTTCTTC. Based on the CDR3 plus reference TRBV5-8 and TRBJ2-1, the full variable domain is EAGVTQSPTHLIKTRGQQATLRCSPISGHTSVYWYQQALGLGLQFLLWYDEGEERNRGNFPPRFSGRQFPNYSSELNVNALELEDSALYLCASSLGGLRAYNEQFFGPGTRLTVL.

Concerning this clonotype itself: This likely comes from a read error, as the CDR3 has no conserved phenylalanine or tryptophan at its end. The gene calls are TRBV29-1 and TRBJ2-3, with TRBD1 matching 8 bases. Germline-derived CDR1 and CDR2 are SQVTM and ANQGSEA. Germline trimming cut 6 bases from V and 5 bases from J; bases unmatched to any gene: 7. This CDR3 region has 13 residues. CDR3 DNA sequence: TGCAGCGTCCCGGGACAGGATGAAGATACGCAGTATCTT. This translates into CSVPGQDEDTQYL.

Details on this clonotype: Because it lacks the conserved phenylalanine or tryptophan at the end, this CDR3 is likely a read error. This chain connects TRBV29-1 to TRBJ2-7, with D possibly being TRBD1 or TRBD2 (5 bases each). Germline assignment: CDR1 SQVTM and CDR2 ANQGSEA. This CDR3 has 15 amino acids. The CDR3 DNA is TGCAGCGTTGCGAATGGATGGGGGATGACCTACAAGCAGTACTTG. It yields the protein CSVANGWGMTYKQYL.

This clonotype was found once. Because it lacks the conserved phenylalanine or tryptophan at the end, this CDR3 is likely a read error. V gene TRBV6-1 combines with J gene TRBJ1-4; D call uncertain. The CDR3 consists of 16 residues. The germline V and J ends were trimmed by 0 bases and 0 bases, with 8 bases remaining between them. Germline V gene lookup returns CDR1 MNHNS and CDR2 SASEGT. The CDR3 is CASSEARVATNEKLFL. In nucleotides, the CDR3 is TGTGCCAGCAGTGAAGCGAGGGTTGCAACTAATGAAAAACTGTTTCTT.

In regard to this clonotype: At one end, the junction sequence differs from germline, possibly due to a read error. This chain joins TRBV14 and TRBJ2-3; 7 positions agree with TRBD1. CDR1 is SGHDN and CDR2 is FVKESK in the germline V gene. This CDR3 region has 16 residues. The CDR3, as DNA: TGTGCCAGTAGCCAACGACATGGGAGAGGGACAGAAACGCAGTATTTT. As protein: CASSQRHGRGTETQYF.

This clonotype was recorded once. Since no conserved phenylalanine or tryptophan closes the CDR3, a read error is the likely cause. This chain joins TRBV11-3 and TRBJ2-1; no clear D. Germline CDR1 reads SGHNT; CDR2 reads YENEEA. The CDR3 runs to 14 residues. The CDR3 DNA follows: TGCGCAAGCAGCTTATTTCCGGACTACAATGAGCAGTTCTTA. Amino acids: CASSLFPDYNEQFL.

To note about this clonotype: A junction end diverges from the germline sequence, so it may reflect a read error. The DNA for the CDR3 is TGTGCCAGCAGTTCTAGCGGGAGAGGGAACGAGCGGTACTTC. Its protein product is CASSSSGRGNERYF. This sequence joins TRBV2 and TRBJ2-7; the match to TRBD2 covers 10 bases. The CDR3 has 14 amino acids. Germline CDR1 SNHLY, CDR2 FYNNEI.

This chain links TRBV5-1 with TRBJ2-6, with TRBD2 matching 7 bases. The CDR3 runs to 21 residues. Germline V gene data show CDR1 as SGHRS and CDR2 as YFSETQ. With V trimmed by 3 bases and J by 3 bases, 21 bases remained unmatched. The CDR3 DNA is TGCGCCAGCAGCTCCCCCTCTAGCGGATACCCTCCCAGCTATGGGGCCAACGTCCTGACTTTC. Protein sequence: CASSSPSSGYPPSYGANVLTF.

A note on this clonotype: An end of the junction does not agree with germline; a read error may underlie this. The gene calls are TRBV11-3 and TRBJ1-1, with no clear D. The CDR3 has 13 residues. The germline CDR1 and CDR2 sequences are SGHNT and YENEEA. CDR3 region: CDSNLAVNTEAYF. The CDR3 DNA is TGTGACAGCAACTTAGCAGTTAACACTGAAGCTTACTTT.

In regard to this clonotype: One end of the junction is discordant with germline, which a read error may explain. The chain has TRBV10-2 and TRBJ2-5, with D maybe TRBD2 (6 bases). The CDR3 sequence is 16 residues long. The germline V gene encodes CDR1 WSHSY and CDR2 SAAADI. The CDR3: CAISAGLLAAQETQYF. CDR3 DNA sequence: TGCGCCATCAGTGCCGGGTTACTAGCAGCTCAAGAGACACAGTACTTC.

This clonotype was picked up many times. This chain links TRBV6-2 or TRBV6-3 with TRBJ2-3; D is uncertain. The CDR3 runs 12 residues. V lost 6 bases to trimming and J lost 6 bases, with 10 bases between them. CDR1 is MNHEY, CDR2 SVGEGT, per germline. CDR3 loop: CASRPSADTQYF. CDR3 in DNA: TGTGCCAGCAGGCCCTCTGCGGATACGCAGTATTTT.

With respect to this clonotype: One end of the junction fails to match germline, which may point to a read error. The V call is TRBV29-1, the J call TRBJ2-5, with D possibly being TRBD2 (6 bases). This CDR3 is built from 12 residues. In germline, CDR1 is SQVTM, CDR2 ANQGSEA. CDR3 bases: TGCAGTGTTTGGGGGGAGCAAGAGACCCTGTACTTC. Amino acids: CSVWGEQETLYF.

This clonotype has at least ten counts. Being one base from a much bigger clone, this may be a read error. This rearrangement joins TRBV6-1 to TRBJ2-7, with 9 bases lining up with TRBD1. V lost 6 bases to trimming and J lost 1 base; unmatched junction nucleotides: 4. Germline V gene data show CDR1 as MNHNS and CDR2 as SASEGT. There are 14 residues in the CDR3. Written as DNA, the CDR3 is TGTGCCAGCAGCCGGGACAGGGAGTCCTACGAGCAGTACTTC. Protein sequence: CASSRDRESYEQYF.

Concerning this clonotype itself: The junction departs from germline at one end; a sequencing error may be responsible. This chain connects TRBV6-1 to TRBJ2-5; no clear D gene. Germline V CDR1 and CDR2: MNHNS, SASEGT. The CDR3 covers 13 residues. CDR3 DNA sequence: TGTGCCAGTAGTGTAAGAGATGCAGAGACCCAGTACTTC. Translation: CASSVRDAETQYF.

As concerns this clonotype: Relative to the germline gene, one junction end is altered; a read error may explain this. V gene TRBV12-3 or TRBV12-4 combines with J gene TRBJ2-5, with a tentative D call TRBD2 (5 bases). This CDR3 contains 14 residues. CDR3 protein: CVSSSDIGGETQYF. The CDR3 DNA reads as TGTGTCAGCAGTTCGGATATCGGAGGAGAGACCCAGTACTTC.

Note on this clonotype: This CDR3 fails to terminate in the conserved phenylalanine or tryptophan, so it likely reflects a read error. V gene TRBV11-2 combines with J gene TRBJ2-7; TRBD1 matches 10 bases. V was pared by 2 bases and J by 5 bases, with 6 bases of the junction left unmatched. This CDR3 is 15 amino acids long. Germline V gene data show CDR1 as SGHAT and CDR2 as FQNNGV. The DNA for the CDR3 is TGTGCCAGCAGCTTACGAAGGACAGGGGGAAACGAGCAGTACCTC. The encoded protein is CASSLRRTGGNEQYL.

The J gene is TRBJ2-5, the V gene TRBV12-3 or TRBV12-4, with D possibly being TRBD2 (5 bases). This CDR3 contains 13 residues. This CDR3 is CPSSLIVGETQYF. The DNA for the CDR3 is TGTCCTAGCAGCTTAATAGTGGGAGAGACCCAGTACTTC.

To note about this clonotype: Since a much larger clone is just one base distant, this may be a read error. The chain links TRBV7-9 to TRBJ2-3; 7 bases align to TRBD1. CDR3 size: 14 residues. The germline V gene encodes CDR1 SEHNR and CDR2 FQNEAQ (reference sequence). CDR3 in amino acids: CASSFGTVTDTHYF. Written as DNA, the CDR3 is TGTGCCAGCAGCTTTGGGACAGTAACAGATACGCATTATTTT.

This clonotype was detected a few times. The genes are TRBV29-1 and TRBJ2-7; perhaps TRBD2 as D (6 bases). With 7 bases removed from V and 6 bases from J, the gap between germline ends came to 16 bases. Germline V CDR1 and CDR2: SQVTM, ANQGSEA. The CDR3 spans 12 residues. CDR3 DNA: TGCAGCGCTGAGGGAGGTGTTAGCGAGCAGTACTTC. It is translated as CSAEGGVSEQYF.

With regard to this clonotype: A read error may produce the germline difference seen at one junction end. The chain recombines TRBV6-4 with TRBJ2-3, with 8 bases lining up with TRBD1. In germline, CDR1 is MRHNA, CDR2 SNTAGT. This CDR3 spans 14 amino acids. Here the CDR3 reads CASSDSQGADTHYF. CDR3 DNA: TGTGCCAGCAGTGACTCGCAGGGGGCAGACACGCACTATTTT.

A word on this clonotype: Mismatch with germline at one junction end may stem from a read error. V usage is TRBV4-2 and J usage is TRBJ2-7; D is ambiguous. The CDR3 has 12 residues. Germline V CDR1 and CDR2: LGHNA, YNFKEQ. The CDR3 protein is CASDQEAHELYF. The CDR3 coding sequence is TGTGCCAGCGACCAAGAGGCCCACGAGCTGTACTTC.

Concerning this clonotype: One junction end does not reproduce the germline sequence, and a read error may be involved. The J gene is TRBJ2-7, the V gene TRBV10-1; TRBD2 matches 9 bases. Germline V CDR1 and CDR2: WNHNN, SYGVQD (reference sequence). CDR3 length: 16 residues. The CDR3 DNA reads TGCGCCAGCAGTGCGATCAGAGGGACTAGCAGTTTCGAGCAGTATTTC. This translates into CASSAIRGTSSFEQYF.

A remark on this clonotype: A read error may account for a junction end that differs from germline. The chain has TRBV11-1 and TRBJ2-4, with 8 nucleotides matching TRBD2. CDR3 length equals 17 residues. The germline gives CDR1 SGHAT, CDR2 FQDESV (reference sequence). CDR3 in amino acids: CASSFPGTRGTKNIQYF. CDR3 bases: TGTGCAAGCAGCTTTCCCGGGACTAGAGGGACTAAAAACATTCAATACTTC.

A remark on this clonotype: An end of the junction does not agree with germline; a read error may underlie this. The chain links TRBV12-3 or TRBV12-4 to TRBJ1-2; D may be TRBD1 (5 bases). This CDR3 spans 15 amino acids. In DNA, the CDR3 is TGTGCCGGCAGTCCGCGACGGGGACCCTACTATGGCTACACCTTC. It yields the protein CAGSPRRGPYYGYTF.

Concerning this clonotype itself: One end of the junction is discordant with germline, which a read error may explain. The gene calls are TRBV29-1 and TRBJ2-5; 7 nucleotides agree with TRBD1. This CDR3 region has 15 residues. In germline, CDR1 is SQVTM, CDR2 ANQGSEA. In nucleotides, the CDR3 is TGCAGCGTTGAAGCGGATAGGGGGCAAGCAGAGACTCAGTACTTC. Translated: CSVEADRGQAETQYF. Full variable domain (rest looked up from reference TRBV29-1 and TRBJ2-5): SAVISQKPSRDICQRGTSLTIQCQVDSQVTMMFWYRQQPGQSLTLIATANQGSEATYESGFVIDKFPISRPNLTFSTLTVSNMSPEDSSIYLCSVEADRGQAETQYFGPGTRLLVL.